The 5 T cell receptor beta chains below all came from one sample that was sequenced in a study of cytomegalovirus exposure and HLA in healthy donors. Primers: 60 Vbeta forward and 13 Jbeta reverse. Profiled with immunoSEQ multiplex PCR; TCRdb holds only in-frame clones, not every one. The sample includes about 160,000 clones, roughly 80% seen only once; the top ten take approximately 6.7%. The sequenced sample consisted of PBMCs. Receptor source: a male donor in good health and CMV-seropositive.

V is TRBV1 and J is TRBJ2-1; the table's TRBD2 call for D was not verified on the DNA. TRBV1 is an annotated pseudogene. The CDR3 runs to 15 residues. The CDR3 bases are TGCACCAGCAGCCAAGGGACTAGCGGGAGGTGTGAGCAGTTCTTC. Encoded protein: CTSSQGTSGRCEQFF.

The chain is built from TRBV9 and TRBJ2-1; 7 bases are a match to TRBD2. The J segment lost 3 bases and the V segment lost 2 bases, leaving 5 bases of the junction unmatched. The germline V gene encodes CDR1 SGDLS and CDR2 YYNGEE. CDR3 size: 15 residues. This chain's CDR3 is CASSVRTRDYNEQFF. The CDR3 DNA follows: TGTGCCAGCAGCGTGAGGACTAGAGACTACAATGAGCAGTTCTTC. Variable domain in full (rest from reference TRBV9 and TRBJ2-1): DSGVTQTPKHLITATGQRVTLRCSPRSGDLSVYWYQQSLDQGLQFLIQYYNGEERAKGNILERFSAQQFPDLHSELNLSSLELGDSALYFCASSVRTRDYNEQFFGPGTRLTVL.

The V gene is TRBV11-3, the J gene TRBJ2-5; possibly TRBD1 for D (5 bases). V lost 1 base to trimming and J lost 5 bases, with 14 bases between them. The CDR3 sequence is 15 residues long. Germline V gene data show CDR1 as SGHNT and CDR2 as YENEEA. The CDR3 region is CASSLVLGARETQYF. The CDR3 nucleotides are TGTGCCAGCAGCTTAGTTCTAGGGGCCCGGGAGACCCAGTACTTC. The variable domain in full, completed from reference TRBV11-3 and TRBJ2-5, reads EAGVVQSPRYKIIEKKQPVAFWCNPISGHNTLYWYLQNLGQGPELLIRYENEEAVDDSQLPKDRFSAERLKGVDSTLKIQPAELGDSAVYLCASSLVLGARETQYFGPGTRLLVL.

The chain uses TRBV19 and TRBJ2-1; 7 positions match TRBD2. The germline gives CDR1 LNHDA, CDR2 SQIVND (reference sequence). The ends lost 3 bases at V and 5 bases at J; junction bases unmatched: 4. The CDR3 has 14 amino acids. CDR3 DNA: TGTGCCAGTAGTATGGGCGGGGGAAACAATGAGCAGTTCTTC. Protein sequence: CASSMGGGNNEQFF.

The chain joins TRBV28 to TRBJ1-2; 9 bases agree with TRBD1. This CDR3 has 14 residues. CDR1 is MDHEN and CDR2 is SYDVKM in the germline V gene. The V and J ends lost 6 bases and 3 bases, in that order; junction bases with no gene match: 5. The CDR3 is CASSRQGVYYGYTF. The DNA for the CDR3 is TGTGCCAGCAGCCGACAGGGGGTTTACTATGGCTACACCTTC.